This TCR beta chain was sequenced for a study of blood T cell repertoires in COVID-19. Study-level information: Sites across the United States, Italy and Spain contributed samples from acute and convalescent COVID-19. Sources were T cells, B-cell-depleted T cells, or PBMCs; the material itself was cDNA or gDNA.

Germline CDR1 MNHNS, CDR2 SASEGT. V lost 2 bases to trimming and J lost 5 bases; unmatched junction nucleotides: 6. The CDR3 contains 15 residues. Method: immunoSEQ multiplex PCR; TCRdb's copy keeps in-frame clones and lacks some. This sample has some 70,000 clones, with over 70% found just once. The sequence derives from a man in his forties or fifties with active COVID-19. Sample: peripheral blood. J is TRBJ2-3 and V is TRBV6-1, with TRBD1 identical over 8 bases. The CDR3, as DNA: TGTGCCAGCAGTGAAAGTCAGGGGGCGAGAGATACGCAGTATTTT. Residues: CASSESQGARDTQYF.